This T cell receptor (beta chain) was observed in a study of blood T cell repertoires in COVID-19. Study summary: Spain, Italy and the United States supplied samples that represented acute and convalescent COVID-19. Sources were T cells, B-cell-depleted T cells, or PBMCs; the material itself was cDNA or gDNA.

Original analysis: The authors estimated nucleated cell counts from reference gene primer amplification. Here immunoSEQ multiplex PCR was the method, and the copy in TCRdb shows in-frame clones only, minus some. Clone size and the V and J calls come from that table; the DNA yielded D and trimming. The table shows about 16,000 clones, with more than 75% occurring only once. The CDR3 totals 12 residues. Germline V lookup: CDR1 KGHSH, CDR2 LQKENI. V lost 0 bases to trimming and J lost 8 bases; unmatched junction nucleotides: 0. Sequencing was carried out using peripheral blood. The chain is built from TRBV18 and TRBJ1-2; 7 positions match TRBD1. This TCR came from a man between 60 and 75 years old with active COVID-19. The CDR3 DNA reads TGTGCCAGCTCACCACCGGGACAGGGCTACACCTTC. Translating gives CASSPPGQGYTF. Filled out from reference TRBV18 and TRBJ1-2, the complete variable domain reads NAGVMQNPRHLVRRRGQEARLRCSPMKGHSHVYWYRQLPEEGLKFMVYLQKENIIDESGMPKERFSAEFPKEGPSILRIQQVVRGDSAAYFCASSPPGQGYTFGSGTRLTVV.